This record concerns one T cell receptor beta chain sequence. Antigen unknown. Germline V CDR1 and CDR2: SEHNR, FQNEAQ (reference sequence). This CDR3 spans 11 amino acids. The V and J ends lost 5 bases and 7 bases respectively, with 8 bases between them. These data are taken from a study of cytomegalovirus exposure and HLA in healthy donors. Overall study findings and caveats: A few V segments could not be told apart, such as TRBV6-2 and TRBV6-3, and were left out. An assumption of roughly uniform sequencing depth across donors underlay the presence/absence analyses. Analysis was carried out at a later point, and it linked a missense DCLRE1C variant to TCR beta V- and J-gene trimming.

Vbeta (60) and Jbeta (13) primers were used in the PCR. The table came from immunoSEQ multiplex PCR; TCRdb's copy has only in-frame clones and leaves some out. The table includes roughly 140,000 clones, about 76% detected once. The rearrangement uses TRBV7-9 and TRBJ1-1, with D hard to call. The specimen sequenced was PBMCs. This clonotype originated in a human donor in good health. The CDR3 region is CASSAGGEAFF. The CDR3 DNA sequence: TGTGCCAGCAGCGCAGGTGGTGAAGCTTTCTTT.